Listed here are 17 T cell receptor beta chains from one sample, sequenced in a study of graft-versus-host responses after intestinal transplantation. Their antigen targets remain unknown. Libraries were prepared by immunoSEQ multiplex PCR; TCRdb keeps only in-frame clonotypes and omits some of them. The sample has around 77,000 clones, roughly 94% seen once. The sequencing here drew on unstimulated CD8+ T cells sorted from spleen or lymph node cells, taken before intestinal transplant. The receptors were sampled from a human donor who received an intestinal transplant.

The chain links TRBV5-1 to TRBJ2-7; TRBD1 aligns across 9 bases. The CDR3 loop spans 14 amino acids. From germline, CDR1 is SGHRS and CDR2 YFSETQ. The trim removed 1 base at V and 3 bases at J, leaving 2 bases unmatched. The CDR3 spells CASSLQGQGYEQYF. The CDR3 DNA reads as TGCGCCAGCAGCTTGCAGGGACAGGGCTACGAGCAGTACTTC.

This rearrangement joins TRBV9 to TRBJ2-1, with 8 nucleotides matching TRBD1. The germline gives CDR1 SGDLS, CDR2 YYNGEE. The CDR3 spans 16 residues. Trimming removed 0 bases from V and 3 bases from J; junction bases left unmatched: 5. CDR3 amino acids: CASSVASGGLYNEQFF. DNA of the CDR3: TGTGCCAGCAGCGTAGCTTCAGGGGGCCTCTACAATGAGCAGTTCTTC.

CDR3 nucleotides: TGTGCCAGTAGTATTGGACGCGAGCAGTACTTC. As protein: CASSIGREQYF. V gene TRBV19 combines with J gene TRBJ2-5; the D is unclear. The end of the DNA aligns better with TRBJ2-7, so the J call may be wrong. This CDR3 contains 11 residues. Germline CDR1 reads LNHDA; CDR2 reads SQIVND (reference sequence).

The gene calls are TRBV27 and TRBJ1-4, with D maybe TRBD1 (6 bases). CDR3 length: 15 amino acids. Germline-derived CDR1 and CDR2 are MNHEY and SMNVEV (reference sequence). Trimming took off 4 bases at V and 3 bases at J, with 12 bases between the two ends. The DNA for the CDR3 is TGTGCCAGCAGTTCAAGGGGGGCGGCTAATGAAAAACTGTTTTTT. Protein product: CASSSRGAANEKLFF.

The J gene is TRBJ1-2, the V gene TRBV29-1; TRBD1 aligns across 7 bases. With 6 bases clipped from V and 6 bases from J, the junction kept 10 bases outside the gene matches. CDR1 and CDR2 (germline): SQVTM, ANQGSEA. The CDR3 covers 13 residues. The CDR3 protein is CSVDRSEKDGYTF. The CDR3, as DNA: TGCAGCGTGGACAGGTCAGAGAAGGATGGCTACACCTTC. The whole variable domain, filled in from reference TRBV29-1 and TRBJ1-2, reads SAVISQKPSRDICQRGTSLTIQCQVDSQVTMMFWYRQQPGQSLTLIATANQGSEATYESGFVIDKFPISRPNLTFSTLTVSNMSPEDSSIYLCSVDRSEKDGYTFGSGTRLTVV.

The V and J genes are TRBV28 and TRBJ1-1; 10 bases are shared with TRBD1. The CDR3 sequence is 14 residues long. CDR1 MDHEN and CDR2 SYDVKM come from the germline V gene. V was pared by 4 bases and J by 6 bases, with 5 bases of the junction left unmatched. Here the CDR3 reads CASSWGQGRSEAFF. CDR3 in DNA: TGTGCCAGCAGTTGGGGACAGGGGAGGTCTGAAGCTTTCTTT.

The chain combines TRBV5-6 with TRBJ2-7, with 12 nucleotides matching TRBD2. The germline CDR1 and CDR2 sequences are SGHDT and YYEEEE. This CDR3 region has 17 residues. V was pared by 0 bases and J by 3 bases, with 7 bases of the junction left unmatched. The CDR3 loop is CASSLELAGGLRYEQYF. The CDR3 bases are TGTGCCAGCAGCTTGGAGCTAGCGGGAGGGCTCCGCTACGAGCAGTACTTC.

Note on this clone: The sample holds other DNA sequences that translate to the same CDR3. The chain combines TRBV5-6 with TRBJ2-7; D call uncertain. V lost 4 bases and J 4 bases, leaving 6 bases between the germline ends. Germline V gene sequence: CDR1 SGHDT, CDR2 YYEEEE. The CDR3 runs 11 residues. In nucleotides, the CDR3 is TGTGCCAGCAGCCTTCGATACGAGCAGTACTTC. Translation: CASSLRYEQYF.

The chain links TRBV4-1 to TRBJ1-2, with a possible D match to TRBD1 (5 bases). The V end was cut by 2 bases, the J end by 4 bases, with 17 bases between. The CDR3 is 16 residues long. In germline, CDR1 is MGHRA, CDR2 YSYEKL. The CDR3 DNA sequence: TGCGCCAGCAGCCAATCGGCAGGGCATTACGGCTATGGCTACACCTTC. It encodes CASSQSAGHYGYGYTF.

V gene TRBV11-1 combines with J gene TRBJ2-1, with D perhaps TRBD1 or TRBD2 (6 bases each). Per the germline V gene, CDR1 is SGHAT and CDR2 is FQDESV (reference sequence). The CDR3 is 18 residues long. V was pared by 3 bases and J by 6 bases, with 24 bases between. The CDR3 DNA sequence: TGTGCCAGCAGCTTTGGGTTAGGGGGAGGCCCCCTTTTCAATGAGCAGTTCTTC. Translating it yields CASSFGLGGGPLFNEQFF. Based on the CDR3 plus reference TRBV11-1 and TRBJ2-1, the full variable domain is EAEVAQSPRYKITEKSQAVAFWCDPISGHATLYWYRQILGQGPELLVQFQDESVVDDSQLPKDRFSAERLKGVDSTLKIQPAELGDSAMYLCASSFGLGGGPLFNEQFFGPGTRLTVL.

The CDR3 protein is CASSFYRNNQPQHF. The CDR3 bases are TGTGCCAGCAGTTTTTACAGGAACAATCAGCCCCAGCATTTT. This chain links TRBV28 with TRBJ1-5, with D maybe TRBD1 (5 bases). Germline assignment: CDR1 MDHEN and CDR2 SYDVKM. This CDR3 spans 14 amino acids. With 3 bases removed from V and 3 bases from J, the gap between germline ends came to 9 bases.

The rearrangement uses TRBV4-2 and TRBJ2-7; 13 positions agree with TRBD2. Looked up from germline, CDR1 is LGHNA and CDR2 is YNFKEQ. This CDR3 is 17 amino acids long. With V trimmed by 3 bases and J by 3 bases, 8 bases remained unmatched. The CDR3 spells CASSHPPGTSGIYEQYF. The CDR3 region has the DNA TGTGCCAGCAGCCATCCCCCCGGGACTAGCGGGATCTACGAGCAGTACTTC.

As regards this clone: The sample carries other DNA sequences with the same CDR3. The gene calls are TRBV7-9 and TRBJ2-6; D not resolved. V was pared by 3 bases and J by 0 bases, with 9 bases between. The CDR3 spans 16 residues. From germline, CDR1 is SEHNR and CDR2 FQNEAQ (reference sequence). As DNA, the CDR3 is TGTGCCAGCAGCTTGGGCCGCTACTCTGGGGCCAACGTCCTGACTTTC. As protein: CASSLGRYSGANVLTF.

The chain employs TRBV28 and TRBJ2-7; no firm D call. This CDR3 region has 11 residues. The germline CDR1 and CDR2 sequences are MDHEN and SYDVKM. Deletions cut 3 bases from V and 6 bases from J, with 6 bases between. The CDR3 bases are TGTGCCAGCAGTTTGGGTGCCGAGCAGTACTTC. Residues: CASSLGAEQYF. The entire variable domain, with the rest obtained from reference TRBV28 and TRBJ2-7, is as follows: DVKVTQSSRYLVKRTGEKVFLECVQDMDHENMFWYRQDPGLGLRLIYFSYDVKMKEKGDIPEGYSVSREKKERFSLILESASTNQTSMYLCASSLGAEQYFGPGTRLTVT.

The gene calls are TRBV2 and TRBJ2-1; TRBD2 aligns across 11 bases. Trimming cost V 7 bases and J 0 bases; bases outside gene matches: 5. The CDR3 loop spans 16 amino acids. Germline-derived CDR1 and CDR2 are SNHLY and FYNNEI. The CDR3 sequence: CASTPTSGASYNEQFF. DNA for the CDR3: TGTGCCAGCACTCCGACTAGCGGGGCCTCCTACAATGAGCAGTTCTTC. Full variable domain (rest looked up from reference TRBV2 and TRBJ2-1): EPEVTQTPSHQVTQMGQEVILRCVPISNHLYFYWYRQILGQKVEFLVSFYNNEISEKSEIFDDQFSVERPDGSNFTLKIRSTKLEDSAMYFCASTPTSGASYNEQFFGPGTRLTVL.

The CDR3 DNA reads as TGCAGCGTTCCCAGGGGAGCCGGGGAGCTGTTTTTT. It specifies CSVPRGAGELFF. The chain carries TRBV29-1 and TRBJ2-2; weak D call: TRBD1 (6 bases). The CDR3 length is 12 residues. Germline V gives CDR1 SQVTM, CDR2 ANQGSEA. The ends were cut back, 5 bases at V and 6 bases at J, with 10 bases in the middle.

The CDR3 nucleotides are TGTGCCAGCAGTTCCCCAAGCGACACAGTGCATATATACGAGCAGTACTTC. This codes for CASSSPSDTVHIYEQYF. The gene calls are TRBV28 and TRBJ2-7; D unclear. Germline V gene sequence: CDR1 MDHEN, CDR2 SYDVKM. The V gene lost 4 bases and the J gene lost 4 bases, with 23 bases spanning the gap. CDR3 length equals 17 residues.